The clone carrying this T cell receptor (beta chain) was observed a handful of times. What it recognizes is unknown. The primer mix had 60 Vbeta and 13 Jbeta primers. The protocol was immunoSEQ multiplex PCR, while the TCRdb copy is restricted to in-frame clones and leaves out a portion. The data hold about 150,000 clones, with roughly three quarters observed a single time. The CDR3 has 16 residues. Per germline, CDR1 LNHDA and CDR2 SQIVND (reference sequence). V gave up 1 base and J gave up 7 bases, with 16 bases separating them. These data come from a study of cytomegalovirus exposure and HLA in healthy donors. Study as a whole: Of all 400 or so donors who were genotyped, roughly 85% belonged to the Caucasian-associated ancestry cluster.

Study results and limitations: In a later analysis, DRB1 alleles had the most associated TCRs; HLA-C alleles the fewest. Cytomegalovirus status, reportedly, was diagnosed with high specificity and sensitivity by the classifier.

The material sequenced was PBMCs. The sequence was obtained from a male donor in good health and CMV-seronegative. The chain links TRBV19 to TRBJ1-4; D is perhaps TRBD1 (5 bases). CDR3 DNA sequence: TGTGCCAGTAGTATAGGCCGACAGAGCCGTTTTGAAAAACTGTTTTTT. Translated: CASSIGRQSRFEKLFF.